This entry is about one T cell receptor delta chain. Taking its sample share into account, this clone is large (0.1 to 1%). Its antigen is unknown. Base qualities are not at hand, and no much larger clone is one base apart. Its CDR3 holds 16 amino acids, cysteine through phenylalanine. The entry retains the CDR3 DNA only, 48 bases that are in frame from base 1. V loses 2 bases at its end and J loses 0 bases; junction bases beyond the gene matches: 3. Via the germline V gene, CDR1 is GEAIGNYY and CDR2 EKD. The data originate from a study of gammadelta T cells in human blood (dated by TCRdb to the early 2020s). Preparation of the library involved RT-PCR. Sequencing took place on an Illumina MiSeq. TCRdb reanalyzed the public reads with the CATT caller, and identical DNA sequences were merged afterwards. A total of some 240 delta-chain clones appear in this sample, roughly 5.5% of them only once. Together, the top ten hold roughly 31% of the sample.

What the authors observed across the whole study: In the study, polyclonal expansion of innate gamma-delta T cells immediately after birth was reported to appear to be driven by microbial exposure.

The sequenced material came from Vgamma9Vdelta2 gamma-delta T cells from infant blood. The rearrangement joined TRDV2 to TRDJ2, with TRDD3 matching 9 junction bases. This receptor was obtained from a human donor. The base sequence is TGTGCCTGTGACAGCTTGGGGGATACTTTGACAGCACAACTCTTCTTT. The resulting protein is CACDSLGDTLTAQLFF.